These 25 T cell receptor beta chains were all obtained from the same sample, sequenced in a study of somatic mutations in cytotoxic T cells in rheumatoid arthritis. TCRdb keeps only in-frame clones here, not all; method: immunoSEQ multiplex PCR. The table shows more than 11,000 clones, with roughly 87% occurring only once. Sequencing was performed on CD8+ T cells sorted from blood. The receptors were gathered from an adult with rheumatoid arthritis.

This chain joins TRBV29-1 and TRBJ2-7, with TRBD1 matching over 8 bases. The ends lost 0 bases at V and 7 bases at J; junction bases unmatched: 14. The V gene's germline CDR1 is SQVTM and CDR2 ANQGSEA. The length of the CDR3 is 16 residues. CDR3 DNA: TGCAGCGTTGAAGAGTGGAGGCGGACAGGGATAAGTGAGCAGTACTTC. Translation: CSVEEWRRTGISEQYF.

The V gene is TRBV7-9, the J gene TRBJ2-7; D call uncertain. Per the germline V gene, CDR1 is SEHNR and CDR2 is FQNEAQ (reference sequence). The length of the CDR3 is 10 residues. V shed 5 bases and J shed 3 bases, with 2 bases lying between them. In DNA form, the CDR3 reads TGTGCCAGCAGCAACTACGAGCAGTACTTC. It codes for CASSNYEQYF.

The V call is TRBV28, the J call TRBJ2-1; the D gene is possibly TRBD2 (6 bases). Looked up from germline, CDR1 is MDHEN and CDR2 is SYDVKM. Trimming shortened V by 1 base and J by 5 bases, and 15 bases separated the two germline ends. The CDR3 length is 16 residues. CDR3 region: CASSLSGPSGDNEQFF. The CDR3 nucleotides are TGTGCCAGCAGTTTATCGGGGCCTTCGGGGGACAATGAGCAGTTCTTC.

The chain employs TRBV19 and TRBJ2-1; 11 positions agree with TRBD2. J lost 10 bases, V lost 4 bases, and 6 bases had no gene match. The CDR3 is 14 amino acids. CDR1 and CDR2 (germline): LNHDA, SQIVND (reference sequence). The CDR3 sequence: CASSTGLAAIEQFF. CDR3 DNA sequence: TGTGCCAGTAGTACGGGACTAGCGGCAATAGAGCAGTTCTTC.

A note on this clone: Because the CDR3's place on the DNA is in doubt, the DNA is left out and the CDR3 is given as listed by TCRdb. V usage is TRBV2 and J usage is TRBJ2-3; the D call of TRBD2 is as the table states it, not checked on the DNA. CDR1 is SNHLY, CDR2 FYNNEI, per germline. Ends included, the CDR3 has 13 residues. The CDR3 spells CASFGSGADTQYF.

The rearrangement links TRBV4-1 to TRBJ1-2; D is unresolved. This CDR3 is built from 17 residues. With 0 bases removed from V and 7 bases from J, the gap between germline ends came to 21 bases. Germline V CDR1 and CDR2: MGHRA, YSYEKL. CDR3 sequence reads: CASSQDPRQILPLGYTF. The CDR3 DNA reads TGCGCCAGCAGCCAAGATCCCCGACAAATCCTGCCTCTTGGCTACACCTTC.

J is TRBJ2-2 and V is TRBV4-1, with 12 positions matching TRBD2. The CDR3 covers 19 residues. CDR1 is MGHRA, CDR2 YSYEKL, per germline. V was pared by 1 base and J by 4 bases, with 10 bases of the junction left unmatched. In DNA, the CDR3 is TGCGCCAGCAGCCAAGCCACAGGACTAGCGGGGCTCAGCACCGGGGAGCTGTTTTTT. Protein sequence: CASSQATGLAGLSTGELFF.

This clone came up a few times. CDR3 loop: CASGEGARHGYTF. The CDR3 coding sequence is TGTGCCAGCGGGGAGGGGGCAAGACATGGCTACACCTTC. The chain uses TRBV28 and TRBJ1-2; 7 bases align to TRBD1. The CDR3 loop spans 13 amino acids. V was pared by 8 bases and J by 6 bases, with 9 bases of the junction left unmatched. Germline V lookup: CDR1 MDHEN, CDR2 SYDVKM.

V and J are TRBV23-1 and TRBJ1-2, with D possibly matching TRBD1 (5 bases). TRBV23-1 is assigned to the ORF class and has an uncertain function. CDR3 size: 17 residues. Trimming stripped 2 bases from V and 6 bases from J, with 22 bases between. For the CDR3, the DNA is TGCGCCAGCAGTCAACCCCCTAAGGGCAGGGAAACTGATGGCTACACCTTC. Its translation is CASSQPPKGRETDGYTF.

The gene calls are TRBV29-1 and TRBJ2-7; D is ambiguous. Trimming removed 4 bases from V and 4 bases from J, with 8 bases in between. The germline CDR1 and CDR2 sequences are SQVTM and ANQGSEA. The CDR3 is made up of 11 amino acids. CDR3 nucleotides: TGCAGCGTTGGACTGAGGTACGAGCAGTACTTC. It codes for CSVGLRYEQYF.

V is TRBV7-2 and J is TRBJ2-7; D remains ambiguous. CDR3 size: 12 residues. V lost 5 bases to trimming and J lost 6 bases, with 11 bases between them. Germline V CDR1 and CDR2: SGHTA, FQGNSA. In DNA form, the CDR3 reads TGTGCCAGCAGCGCAAACCTCGTCGAGCAGTACTTC. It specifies CASSANLVEQYF.

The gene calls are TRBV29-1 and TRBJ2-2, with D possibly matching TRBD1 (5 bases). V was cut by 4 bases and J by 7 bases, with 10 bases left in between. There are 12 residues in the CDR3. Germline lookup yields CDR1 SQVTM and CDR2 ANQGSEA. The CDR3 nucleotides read TGCAGCGTTGGTCAGGGCTTCGGGGAGCTGTTTTTT. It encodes CSVGQGFGELFF.

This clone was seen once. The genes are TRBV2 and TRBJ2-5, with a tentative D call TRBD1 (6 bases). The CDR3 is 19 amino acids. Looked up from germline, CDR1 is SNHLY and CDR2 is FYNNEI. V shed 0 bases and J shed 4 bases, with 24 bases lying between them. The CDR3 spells CASSEALRDINLPRETQYF. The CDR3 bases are TGTGCCAGCAGTGAAGCGCTTAGGGACATCAACCTGCCGAGAGAGACCCAGTACTTC.

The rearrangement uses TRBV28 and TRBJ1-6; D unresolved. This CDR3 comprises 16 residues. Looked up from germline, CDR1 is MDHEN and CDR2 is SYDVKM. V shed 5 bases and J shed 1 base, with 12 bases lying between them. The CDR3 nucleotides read TGTGCCAGCAGTCCTCCGACACCGTCCTATAATTCACCCCTCCACTTT. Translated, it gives CASSPPTPSYNSPLHF.

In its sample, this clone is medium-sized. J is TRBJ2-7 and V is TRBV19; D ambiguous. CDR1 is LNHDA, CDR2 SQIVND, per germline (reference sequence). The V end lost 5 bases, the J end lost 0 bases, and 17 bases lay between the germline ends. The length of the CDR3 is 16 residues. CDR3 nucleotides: TGTGCCAGTAGTTCTACCGGGTCTCGCGACTCCTACGAGCAGTACTTC. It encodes CASSSTGSRDSYEQYF. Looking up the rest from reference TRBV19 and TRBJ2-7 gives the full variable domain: DGGITQSPKYLFRKEGQNVTLSCEQNLNHDAMYWYRQDPGQGLRLIYYSQIVNDFQKGDIAEGYSVSREKKESFPLTVTSAQKNPTAFYLCASSSTGSRDSYEQYFGPGTRLTVT.

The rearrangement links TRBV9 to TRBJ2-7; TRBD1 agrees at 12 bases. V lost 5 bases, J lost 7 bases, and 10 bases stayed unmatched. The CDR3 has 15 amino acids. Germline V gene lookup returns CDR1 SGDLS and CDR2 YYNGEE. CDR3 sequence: CASSLGTGGQREQYF. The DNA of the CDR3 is TGTGCCAGCAGTCTAGGGACAGGGGGCCAGAGGGAGCAGTACTTC.

The DNA for the CDR3 is TGTGCCAGCAGTTTAGGCAGGGGGCCGGGCTACACCTTC. Residues: CASSLGRGPGYTF. The chain couples TRBV28 to TRBJ1-2; TRBD1 aligns across 8 bases. CDR1 is MDHEN, CDR2 SYDVKM, per germline. V gave up 2 bases and J gave up 8 bases; unmatched junction bases: 4. CDR3 length: 13 amino acids.

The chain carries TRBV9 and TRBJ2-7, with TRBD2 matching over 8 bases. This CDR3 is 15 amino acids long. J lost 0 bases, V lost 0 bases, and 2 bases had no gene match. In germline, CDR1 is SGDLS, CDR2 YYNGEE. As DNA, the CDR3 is TGTGCCAGCAGCGTAGACGGGGGGGCCTCCTACGAGCAGTACTTC. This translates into CASSVDGGASYEQYF.

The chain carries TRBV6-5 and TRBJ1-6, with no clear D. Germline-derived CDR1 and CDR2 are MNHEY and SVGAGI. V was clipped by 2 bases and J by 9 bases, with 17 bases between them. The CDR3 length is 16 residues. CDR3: CASSYESPLILSPLHF. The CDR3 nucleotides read TGTGCCAGCAGTTACGAGTCACCACTAATACTTTCACCCCTCCACTTT.

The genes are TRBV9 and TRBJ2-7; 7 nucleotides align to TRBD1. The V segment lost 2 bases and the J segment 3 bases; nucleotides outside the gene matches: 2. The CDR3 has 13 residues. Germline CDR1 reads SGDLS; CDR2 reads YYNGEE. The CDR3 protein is CASSVGQVYEQYF. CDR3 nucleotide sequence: TGTGCCAGCAGCGTCGGACAGGTCTACGAGCAGTACTTC.

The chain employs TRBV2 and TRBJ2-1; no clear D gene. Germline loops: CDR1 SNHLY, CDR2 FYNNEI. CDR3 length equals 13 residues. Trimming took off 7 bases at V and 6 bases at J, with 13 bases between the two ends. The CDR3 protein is CASNFEALNEQFF. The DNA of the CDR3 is TGTGCCAGCAATTTCGAGGCTCTCAATGAGCAGTTCTTC.

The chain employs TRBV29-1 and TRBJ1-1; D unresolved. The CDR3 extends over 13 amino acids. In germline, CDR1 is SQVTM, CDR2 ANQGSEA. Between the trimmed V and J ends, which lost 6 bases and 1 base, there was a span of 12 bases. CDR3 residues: CSVPLPGNTEAFF. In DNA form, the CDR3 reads TGCAGCGTCCCTCTTCCGGGGAACACTGAAGCTTTCTTT.

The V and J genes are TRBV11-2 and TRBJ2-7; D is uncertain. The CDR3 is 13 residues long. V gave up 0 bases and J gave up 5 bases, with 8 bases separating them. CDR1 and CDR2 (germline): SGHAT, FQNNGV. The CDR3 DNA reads TGTGCCAGCAGCTTAGATCCCCCCCACGAGCAGTACTTC. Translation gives CASSLDPPHEQYF. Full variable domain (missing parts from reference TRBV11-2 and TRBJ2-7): EAGVAQSPRYKIIEKRQSVAFWCNPISGHATLYWYQQILGQGPKLLIQFQNNGVVDDSQLPKDRFSAERLKGVDSTLKIQPAKLEDSAVYLCASSLDPPHEQYFGPGTRLTVT.

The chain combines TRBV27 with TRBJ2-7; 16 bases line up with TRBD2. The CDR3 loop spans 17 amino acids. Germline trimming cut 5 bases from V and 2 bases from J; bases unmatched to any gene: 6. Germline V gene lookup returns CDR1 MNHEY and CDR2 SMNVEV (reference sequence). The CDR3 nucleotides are TGTGCCAGCAGTAAGGGACTAGCGGGAGGGCCGACCTACGAGCAGTACTTC. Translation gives CASSKGLAGGPTYEQYF.

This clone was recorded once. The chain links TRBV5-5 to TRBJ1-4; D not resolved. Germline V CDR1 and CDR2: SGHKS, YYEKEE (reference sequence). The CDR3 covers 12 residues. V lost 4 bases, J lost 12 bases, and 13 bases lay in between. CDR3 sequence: CASSHVTRELFF. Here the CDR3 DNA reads TGTGCCAGCAGCCATGTCACCCGAGAACTGTTTTTT.